This T cell receptor beta chain was retrieved from a study of OX40 agonist ivuxolimab in advanced cancers. Using immunoSEQ multiplex PCR, the repertoire was profiled, and TCRdb retains in-frame clones only, with some absent. Here the sample spans tens of thousands of clones, roughly 86% being singletons. V was shortened by 1 base and J by 2 bases, with 9 bases between the two germline ends. CDR1 is SGHTA and CDR2 is FQGNSA in the germline V gene. This CDR3 has 15 amino acids. This clonotype was obtained from an adult with an advanced solid tumor such as melanoma, head and neck, liver or kidney cancer. V and J are TRBV7-2 and TRBJ2-1, with D uncertain. The starting material was CD4+ or CD8+ T cells sorted from blood, obtained in a trial of the OX40 agonist ivuxolimab. The CDR3 region has the DNA TGTGCCAGCAGCTTAGAAGTACTGCCCTACAATGAGCAGTTCTTC. Protein: CASSLEVLPYNEQFF. The full variable domain, in which reference TRBV7-2 and TRBJ2-1 provide the parts outside the CDR3, is GAGVSQSPSNKVTEKGKDVELRCDPISGHTALYWYRQSLGQGLEFLIYFQGNSAPDKSGLPSDRFSAERTGGSVSTLTIQRTQQEDSAVYLCASSLEVLPYNEQFFGPGTRLTVL.